Below are 31 T cell receptor beta chains sequenced from a single sample in a study of blood T cell repertoires in COVID-19. Sequencing was performed with immunoSEQ multiplex PCR; in TCRdb, only in-frame clones are kept and a portion is missing. The table includes about 220,000 clones, 90% detected once. Source material: PBMCs or T cells enriched from blood (not recorded which). The receptors stem from a man aged 30 to 39 who had been exposed to COVID-19.

The chain is built from TRBV19 and TRBJ1-3; D gene ambiguous. V was trimmed by 6 bases and J by 2 bases, leaving 11 bases between them. Looked up from germline, CDR1 is LNHDA and CDR2 is SQIVND (reference sequence). The CDR3 covers 14 residues. CDR3 coding DNA: TGTGCCAGTAGATTCGGGCGGGCTGGAAACACCATATATTTT. Translation: CASRFGRAGNTIYF.

The chain joins TRBV7-9 to TRBJ2-2; TRBD2 agrees at 7 bases. V shed 3 bases, J shed 3 bases, and the junction held 7 bases outside the gene matches. This CDR3 spans 16 amino acids. Germline loops: CDR1 SEHNR, CDR2 FQNEAQ (reference sequence). The CDR3 nucleotides read TGTGCCAGCAGCTTCCAAGCGGGACTTTACACCGGGGAGCTGTTTTTT. This translates into CASSFQAGLYTGELFF.

V is TRBV6-5 and J is TRBJ2-5, with a weak D call TRBD2 (5 bases). This CDR3 spans 14 amino acids. V gave up 4 bases and J gave up 2 bases, with 11 bases separating them. Germline V lookup: CDR1 MNHEY, CDR2 SVGAGI. CDR3 sequence: CASSLTRQQETQYF. In DNA, the CDR3 is TGTGCCAGCAGTTTAACTAGACAACAAGAGACCCAGTACTTC.

This clone was observed once. CDR3 region: CASSYETNTEAFF. DNA of the CDR3: TGTGCCAGCAGTTACGAGACTAACACTGAAGCTTTCTTT. This chain joins TRBV6-5 and TRBJ1-1, with D unresolved. CDR3 length: 13 amino acids. The germline V and J ends were trimmed by 2 bases and 2 bases, with 6 bases remaining between them. CDR1 is MNHEY, CDR2 SVGAGI, per germline.

J is TRBJ2-1 and V is TRBV11-3, with no clear D. Germline V gives CDR1 SGHNT, CDR2 YENEEA. V shed 4 bases and J shed 6 bases, with 10 bases lying between them. This CDR3 region has 13 residues. CDR3 DNA: TGTGCCAGCAGCTCACTCTACGGCAATGAGCAGTTCTTC. Translating gives CASSSLYGNEQFF.

The chain employs TRBV6-2 or TRBV6-3 and TRBJ2-5; the D gene is possibly TRBD2 (6 bases). V was cut by 2 bases and J by 4 bases, with 26 bases left in between. Germline V CDR1 and CDR2: MNHEY, SVGEGT. CDR3 length: 19 residues. The CDR3 DNA sequence: TGTGCCAGCAGTTACCTGGGGCTAGCGAATCCCTCCCAGGGAGAGACCCAGTACTTC. Translating gives CASSYLGLANPSQGETQYF.

This clone was seen once. The gene calls are TRBV4-2 and TRBJ2-1; D is perhaps TRBD2 (6 bases). CDR1 is LGHNA, CDR2 YNFKEQ, per germline. V gave up 2 bases and J gave up 7 bases, with 18 bases separating them. The CDR3 is 16 residues long. The chain's CDR3 is CASSQTGSRTGNEQFF. Written as DNA, the CDR3 is TGTGCCAGCAGCCAAACCGGGAGTCGGACTGGGAATGAGCAGTTCTTC.

This sequence joins TRBV6-2 or TRBV6-3 and TRBJ1-5; D is perhaps TRBD1 (5 bases). The germline V and J ends were trimmed by 2 bases and 6 bases, with 11 bases remaining between them. The germline CDR1 and CDR2 sequences are MNHEY and SVGEGT. The CDR3 loop spans 14 amino acids. In DNA, the CDR3 is TGTGCCAGCAGTTACGGAGGGGAGGTTCAGCCCCAGCATTTT. It is translated as CASSYGGEVQPQHF.

This sequence joins TRBV5-1 and TRBJ2-7, with 7 bases matching TRBD2. This CDR3 spans 14 amino acids. J lost 4 bases, V lost 4 bases, and 8 bases had no gene match. In germline, CDR1 is SGHRS, CDR2 YFSETQ. The CDR3 DNA reads as TGCGCCAGCAGCGCTGAGCAGGGAGGGTACGAGCAGTACTTC. It yields the protein CASSAEQGGYEQYF.

The V and J genes are TRBV9 and TRBJ1-4, with 9 bases matching TRBD1. Germline CDR1 and CDR2: SGDLS and YYNGEE. The CDR3 runs 14 residues. V dropped 3 bases and J dropped 7; count of bases not matched to a gene: 4. CDR3 DNA: TGTGCCAGCAGCGCTGGACAGGGGCGTGAAAAACTGTTTTTT. Translation gives CASSAGQGREKLFF. The entire variable domain, with the rest obtained from reference TRBV9 and TRBJ1-4, is as follows: DSGVTQTPKHLITATGQRVTLRCSPRSGDLSVYWYQQSLDQGLQFLIQYYNGEERAKGNILERFSAQQFPDLHSELNLSSLELGDSALYFCASSAGQGREKLFFGSGTQLSVL.

Here the CDR3 DNA reads TGTGCCAGCAGCCAAACCCGGGAGACAAGAAACACCATATATTTT. The encoded protein is CASSQTRETRNTIYF. The V call is TRBV3-1 (or the pseudogene TRBV3-2), the J call TRBJ1-3; D call uncertain. CDR3 length: 15 amino acids. The V and J ends lost 2 bases and 5 bases respectively, with 13 bases between them. Looked up from germline, CDR1 is LGHDT and CDR2 is YNNKEL (reference sequence).

This clone showed up just once. J is TRBJ1-3 and V is TRBV5-1, with D possibly being TRBD1 (5 bases). Per germline, CDR1 SGHRS and CDR2 YFSETQ. The CDR3 contains 14 residues. V shed 4 bases and J shed 7 bases, with 15 bases lying between them. The CDR3 here is CASSQGDYGNTIYF. The CDR3, as DNA: TGCGCCAGCAGCCAAGGGGACTACGGGAACACCATATATTTT.

The chain employs TRBV7-2 and TRBJ2-7; 9 bases line up with TRBD1. With V trimmed by 0 bases and J by 6 bases, 3 bases remained unmatched. This CDR3 is 14 amino acids long. Per the germline V gene, CDR1 is SGHTA and CDR2 is FQGNSA. The CDR3: CASSLAQGASEQYF. The CDR3 DNA reads TGTGCCAGCAGCTTAGCACAGGGGGCTAGCGAGCAGTACTTC.

About this clone itself: This same CDR3 is encoded by further DNA sequences in the sample. V gene TRBV19 combines with J gene TRBJ2-5; a weak D match, TRBD2 (5 bases). This CDR3 is built from 12 residues. V gave up 3 bases and J gave up 5 bases, with 7 bases separating them. Germline CDR1 reads LNHDA; CDR2 reads SQIVND (reference sequence). CDR3 region: CASSIRGETQYF. The CDR3 nucleotides read TGTGCCAGTAGTATTAGAGGGGAGACCCAGTACTTC.

The chain uses TRBV20-1 and TRBJ1-2, with D possibly TRBD1 on 5 matching bases. Germline CDR1 is DFQATT and CDR2 is SNEGSKA (reference sequence). This CDR3 is 12 amino acids long. The V gene lost 3 bases and the J gene lost 2 bases, with 7 bases spanning the gap. CDR3 coding DNA: TGCAGTGCTAGTTCAGGGAACTATGGCTACACCTTC. Amino acid sequence: CSASSGNYGYTF.

This sequence joins TRBV19 and TRBJ1-4, with D perhaps matching TRBD1 (6 bases). The length of the CDR3 is 15 residues. CDR1 and CDR2 from the germline V gene are LNHDA and SQIVND (reference sequence). V dropped 11 bases and J dropped 4 bases, with 20 bases sitting between them. For the CDR3, the DNA is TGTGCCTCCTCGCCTTCCGGGACAAATAATGAAAAACTGTTTTTT. This sequence encodes CASSPSGTNNEKLFF.

The chain recombines TRBV10-2 with TRBJ2-6; D is uncertain. CDR3 length: 17 amino acids. Germline V lookup: CDR1 WSHSY, CDR2 SAAADI. V was shortened by 1 base and J by 0 bases, with 10 bases between the two germline ends. CDR3 amino acids: CASSEYRPGSGANVLTF. The CDR3 nucleotides are TGCGCCAGCAGTGAGTATAGACCGGGCTCTGGGGCCAACGTCCTGACTTTC.

The chain recombines TRBV15 with TRBJ2-7; D remains unclear. V was cut by 0 bases and J by 3 bases, with 12 bases left in between. From germline, CDR1 is LNHNV and CDR2 YYDKDF (reference sequence). The CDR3 spans 15 residues. The CDR3 DNA reads as TGTGCCACCAGCAGAGATCTGAACAGCTTCTACGAGCAGTACTTC. Protein product: CATSRDLNSFYEQYF.

The chain recombines TRBV25-1 with TRBJ1-4; 9 positions match TRBD1. CDR1 is MGHDK and CDR2 is SYGVNS in the germline V gene. The CDR3 is made up of 13 amino acids. V trimming: 3 bases; J trimming: 8 bases; junction bases outside the gene matches: 1. The CDR3 coding sequence is TGTGCCAGCAGTGATGGACAGGGGGAAAAACTGTTTTTT. It specifies CASSDGQGEKLFF.

As regards this clone: A read error may account for a junction end that differs from germline. Within the sample, other DNA sequences also encode this same CDR3. The chain combines TRBV6-5 with TRBJ1-1; 7 nucleotides align to TRBD1. The CDR3 is made up of 14 amino acids. Germline V CDR1 and CDR2: MNHEY, SVGAGI. Written as DNA, the CDR3 is TGTGCCAGCAGTCAACCGGGACAGAGCACTGAGGCTTTCTTT. Protein: CASSQPGQSTEAFF.

This rearrangement joins TRBV7-9 to TRBJ1-2; D unclear. The CDR3 is 12 residues long. Trimming took 5 bases from V and 5 from J, leaving 9 bases between them. Germline V gene sequence: CDR1 SEHNR, CDR2 FQNEAQ (reference sequence). The CDR3 here is CASSREPYGYTF. CDR3 bases: TGTGCCAGCAGCCGAGAGCCTTATGGCTACACCTTC.

V usage is TRBV5-1 and J usage is TRBJ1-5, with 7 bases identical to TRBD1. The trim removed 0 bases at V and 6 bases at J, leaving 3 bases unmatched. The germline CDR1 and CDR2 sequences are SGHRS and YFSETQ. The CDR3 spans 14 residues. The CDR3 DNA sequence: TGCGCCAGCAGCTTGGAAGGGGGCGGTCAGCCCCAGCATTTT. This gives the protein CASSLEGGGQPQHF. Based on the CDR3 plus reference TRBV5-1 and TRBJ1-5, the full variable domain is KAGVTQTPRYLIKTRGQQVTLSCSPISGHRSVSWYQQTPGQGLQFLFEYFSETQRNKGNFPGRFSGRQFSNSRSEMNVSTLELGDSALYLCASSLEGGGQPQHFGDGTRLSIL.

V usage is TRBV12-5 and J usage is TRBJ1-2; D ambiguous. Trimming cost V 4 bases and J 8 bases, with 8 bases left between them. CDR1 and CDR2 (germline): LGHNT, FRNRAP. The CDR3 length is 11 residues. CDR3 nucleotide sequence: TGTGCTAGTGGTTCCATTTTGGGCTACACCTTC. This sequence encodes CASGSILGYTF.

V is TRBV19 and J is TRBJ1-4; D may be TRBD1 (5 bases). Germline V gene lookup returns CDR1 LNHDA and CDR2 SQIVND (reference sequence). CDR3 length: 18 residues. The V end was cut by 2 bases, the J end by 7 bases, with 23 bases between. The CDR3 spells CASSIYPRAGPGGEKLFF. In DNA form, the CDR3 reads TGTGCCAGTAGTATATATCCCCGGGCAGGCCCGGGGGGTGAAAAACTGTTTTTT.

This chain connects TRBV14 to TRBJ1-6; a weak D match, TRBD1 (5 bases). The germline V gene encodes CDR1 SGHDN and CDR2 FVKESK. V dropped 1 base and J dropped 4 bases, with 5 bases sitting between them. The CDR3 is 14 residues long. The CDR3 sequence is CASSQGQYNSPLHF. The DNA for the CDR3 is TGTGCCAGCAGCCAAGGACAGTATAATTCACCCCTCCACTTT.

This chain links TRBV20-1 with TRBJ2-3; 9 nucleotides align to TRBD1. The CDR3 has 14 residues. CDR1 is DFQATT, CDR2 SNEGSKA, per germline (reference sequence). V dropped 3 bases and J dropped 3; count of bases not matched to a gene: 4. The CDR3 DNA reads as TGCAGTGCTAGTACAGGGGGCCGAACAGATACGCAGTATTTT. Translated: CSASTGGRTDTQYF.

The V gene is TRBV15, the J gene TRBJ1-1, with a tentative D call TRBD1 (6 bases). This CDR3 comprises 15 residues. V shed 2 bases and J shed 0 bases, with 10 bases lying between them. Per the germline V gene, CDR1 is LNHNV and CDR2 is YYDKDF (reference sequence). CDR3 loop: CATSRRTGLNTEAFF. CDR3 DNA: TGTGCCACCAGCAGACGTACAGGGTTGAACACTGAAGCTTTCTTT.

V and J are TRBV18 and TRBJ2-7; the D gene is possibly TRBD1 (5 bases). From germline, CDR1 is KGHSH and CDR2 LQKENI. The ends were cut back, 3 bases at V and 6 bases at J, with 6 bases in the middle. This CDR3 has 11 residues. The CDR3 bases are TGTGCCAGCTCACCGGGGCCCGAGCAGTACTTC. This translates into CASSPGPEQYF.

This clone was seen once. In DNA, the CDR3 is TGCGCCAGCAGCTTAAACAGTGGAGGGTCGCGAGGCTACACCTTC. Translated, it gives CASSLNSGGSRGYTF. V gene TRBV5-1 combines with J gene TRBJ1-2; D is unclear. V lost 2 bases and J 8 bases, leaving 19 bases between the germline ends. Per germline, CDR1 SGHRS and CDR2 YFSETQ. The CDR3 spans 15 residues.

This rearrangement joins TRBV27 to TRBJ2-2; the match to TRBD2 covers 7 bases. From germline, CDR1 is MNHEY and CDR2 SMNVEV (reference sequence). The CDR3 consists of 15 residues. V lost 8 bases to trimming and J lost 3 bases; unmatched junction nucleotides: 9. The DNA for the CDR3 is TGTGCCAGCGGTAAGCGGGGCCACGACACCGGGGAGCTGTTTTTT. It is translated as CASGKRGHDTGELFF.

The genes are TRBV20-1 and TRBJ1-2; D may be TRBD1 (5 bases). Per the germline V gene, CDR1 is DFQATT and CDR2 is SNEGSKA (reference sequence). V was shortened by 3 bases and J by 6 bases, with 8 bases between the two germline ends. The CDR3 totals 11 residues. This chain's CDR3 is CSASQGDGYTF. CDR3 DNA: TGCAGTGCTAGCCAAGGGGATGGCTACACCTTC.